What follows describes a single T cell receptor beta chain. The antigen it recognizes is unknown. No much larger clone is present one base from it, and per-base qualities are unavailable. These data belong to a study of a mutant IDH1 vaccine in newly diagnosed glioma (dated by TCRdb to the early 2020s). For the wider study: Patients were given eight vaccinations, in weeks 1, 3, 5, 7, 11, 15, 19 and 23, which matched visits V03 through V10. Vaccination began 4-6 weeks after radiotherapy alone, or alongside temozolomide cycles in the chemotherapy-containing groups. Of the approximately 33 patients who were treated, about 62% were male and approximately 38% were female, and the mean age was roughly 40 years. Prior to enrollment, patients had been given standard therapy consisting of radiotherapy alone, temozolomide alone, or radiochemotherapy with temozolomide, with the combination given to most patients. Peripheral blood was collected at six visits: V03 (baseline), V05, V07, V10, V12 and V13. Longitudinal TCRB deep sequencing was performed for 20 to 30 treated patients wherever samples were available for exploratory analyses. Here is what the overall study found, with its caveats: Across multiple MHC alleles, vaccine-induced immune responses were seen in about 93% of patients. The authors noted that analyses of patient blood samples could not be reproduced because of sample limitations. Availability determined which PBMC samples were chosen for TCRB deep sequencing. Pseudoprogression appeared unrelated to alterations in the top peripheral T cell clonotypes detected by TCRB sequencing.

Library preparation was by the immunoSEQ multiplex PCR assay. Following the manufacturer's protocol, the hsTCRB Kit was used to amplify rearranged TCR beta chain sequences. TCRB libraries were sequenced on an Illumina MiSeq. On the study's bioinformatics: The proprietary platform of the kit vendor was used for demultiplexing, trimming and gene mapping. TCRdb provides this immuneACCESS table in a form limited to in-frame rearrangements. Some clones are lacking; in checked studies, under half of them reflect an unresolved V gene, and why the rest are absent is not known. From that table come the V and J calls and clone size; the DNA was used to work out D and trimming. The sample profile shows tens of thousands of clones; roughly nine tenths of them were found once. Over 2.5% of the sample is in the top ten clones. The sample's time point label, decoded: week 5, during vaccination. A 20-mer mutant IDH1 peptide at 300 micrograms in Montanide made up each vaccine dose, which was injected subcutaneously together with topical imiquimod. Donors had newly diagnosed WHO grade 3 or 4 IDH1-mutant astrocytomas with loss of nuclear ATRX. The samples were drawn from NOA16, a multicentre, single-arm, open-label phase I trial in Germany that tested a mutant IDH1 peptide vaccine in humans for the first time. The DNeasy Blood and Tissue Kit was used to extract genomic DNA from EDTA blood for TCRB sequencing.

V is cut back by 5 bases and J by 3 bases, with 7 bases in the junction unmatched. The CDR3, from cysteine to phenylalanine, totals 15 residues. Only CDR3 DNA is held: 45 bases, read in frame from base 1. Based on the germline V gene, the CDR1 and CDR2 sequences are SGHAT and FQNNGV. The V gene is TRBV11-2 and the J gene is TRBJ2-3; TRBD1 matches 8 bases in the middle. The starting material was PBMCs, obtained from a glioma patient whose treatment included an IDH1 peptide vaccine. This TCR was sampled from a middle-aged man with glioma. The CDR3 in this case is CASSLNRGTTDTQYF. The base sequence is TGTGCCAGCAGCCTCAACAGGGGGACGACAGATACGCAGTATTTT.